A single TCR beta chain is shown here with its context. Its antigen is currently unknown. This may be a read error, as it is one base from a much larger clone. This CDR3 is missing its conserved last phenylalanine or tryptophan, likely due to a read error. The data originate from a study of tumor and adjacent non-tumor tissue in lung cancer. V gave up 2 bases and J gave up 7 bases, with 24 bases separating them. The length of the CDR3 is 17 residues. Germline loops: CDR1 DFQATT, CDR2 SNEGSKA (reference sequence). TCRbeta libraries were built with three rounds of nested PCR, modified from ARM-PCR. MiXCR, run by TCRdb on the multiplex PCR reads, gives a single entry per CDR3 protein. The sample has roughly 140,000 distinct CDR3 sequences, around 61% seen once; the top ten hold about 20%. Points from the study as a whole: Significantly higher TCR diversity was found in tumor than normal lung. Tumor repertoires had a smaller top 100 clone share than normal lung.

No cell sorting was done before RNA was extracted from the tissue. This chain connects TRBV20-1 to TRBJ2-1; tentatively, D is TRBD2 (6 bases). The TCR comes from a man aged 60 to 75 with small cell lung cancer. Input material: lung tumor tissue. The CDR3 sequence is CSARPLNHMGGKNEQFL. In DNA, the CDR3 is TGCAGTGCTAGACCCCTGAATCACATGGGCGGGAAAAATGAGCAGTTCCTC.